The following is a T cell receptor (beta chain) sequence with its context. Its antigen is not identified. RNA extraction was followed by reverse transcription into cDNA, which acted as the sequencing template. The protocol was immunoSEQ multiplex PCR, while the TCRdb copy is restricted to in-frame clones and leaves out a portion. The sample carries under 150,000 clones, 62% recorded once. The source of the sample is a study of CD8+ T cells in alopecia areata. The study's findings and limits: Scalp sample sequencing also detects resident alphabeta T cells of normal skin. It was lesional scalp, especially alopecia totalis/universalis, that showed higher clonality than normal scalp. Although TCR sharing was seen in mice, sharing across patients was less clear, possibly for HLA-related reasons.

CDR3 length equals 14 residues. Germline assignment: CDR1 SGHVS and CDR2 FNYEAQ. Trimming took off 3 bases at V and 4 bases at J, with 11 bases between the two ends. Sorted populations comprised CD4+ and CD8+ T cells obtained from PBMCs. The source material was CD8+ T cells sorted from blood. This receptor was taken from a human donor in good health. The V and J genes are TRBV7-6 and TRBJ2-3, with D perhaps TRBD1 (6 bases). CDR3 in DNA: TGTGCCAGCAGCTTCACCAGGGGCCCAGATACGCAGTATTTT. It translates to CASSFTRGPDTQYF. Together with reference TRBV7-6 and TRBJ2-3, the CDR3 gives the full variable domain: GAGVSQSPRYKVTKRGQDVALRCDPISGHVSLYWYRQALGQGPEFLTYFNYEAQQDKSGLPNDRFSAERPEGSISTLTIQRTEQRDSAMYRCASSFTRGPDTQYFGPGTRLTVL.